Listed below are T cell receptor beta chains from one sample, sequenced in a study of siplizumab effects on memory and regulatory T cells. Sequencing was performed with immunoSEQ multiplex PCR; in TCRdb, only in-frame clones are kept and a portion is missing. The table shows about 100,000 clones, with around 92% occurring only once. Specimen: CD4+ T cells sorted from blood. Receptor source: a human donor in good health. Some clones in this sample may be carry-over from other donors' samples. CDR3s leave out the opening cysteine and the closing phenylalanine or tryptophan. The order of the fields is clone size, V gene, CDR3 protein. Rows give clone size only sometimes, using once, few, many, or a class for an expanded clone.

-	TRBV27	ASSLRFMGGREISYEQY
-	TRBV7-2	ASSLVRLNDEQY
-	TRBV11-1	ASSPGLNQETQY
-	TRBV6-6	ASIVTGGVDTQY
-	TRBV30	AWSGGHFEQF
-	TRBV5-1	ASSLVLAGGLPNIQY
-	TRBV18	ASSPFLAEQETQY
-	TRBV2	ATSSPGGSKSSGANVLT
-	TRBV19	ASSYWGSEAF
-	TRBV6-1	ASRFVTYEQY
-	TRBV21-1	ASSYRNIQY
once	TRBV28	ASRDSNYGYT
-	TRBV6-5	ASIQGGGSYEQY
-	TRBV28	ASIPGQGALEETQY
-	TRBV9	ASSARDRETQY
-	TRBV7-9	ASSRDTWQGGYT
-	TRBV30	AWSVGSHDTEAF
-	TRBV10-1	ASSESGVGNEQF
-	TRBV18	ASSPTYNEQF
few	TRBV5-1	ASSSEGRENTEAF
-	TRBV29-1	SVGHRGRNTEAF
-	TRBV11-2	ASSFGERVGETQY
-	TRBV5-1	ASSFQGNPQETQY
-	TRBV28	ASGTESRGEAF
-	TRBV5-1	ASSGTSLIGLAGENEQF
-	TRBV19	ARWGRELGGPQH
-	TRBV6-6	ASSRDSNQPQH
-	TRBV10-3	AISADRDTEAF
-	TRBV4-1	ASSQGIGAGSNQPQH
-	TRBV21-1	ASSTTSGTTDTQY
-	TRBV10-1	ASSDRSGQGLTEAF
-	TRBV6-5	ASSYDTSYEQY
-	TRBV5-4	ASSLPGTAVYEQY
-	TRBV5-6	ASSLIDGTNTDTQY
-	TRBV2	ASSDAGSSYNEQF
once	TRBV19	ATRDGQPGQGSWKTDTQY
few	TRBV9	ASSSDGNNQPQH
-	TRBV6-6	ASKGGQLMDTQY
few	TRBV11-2	ASSLRGLAGYEQY
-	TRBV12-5	ASAPGGTEAF
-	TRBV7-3	ASSLAGAADTQY
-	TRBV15	ATSRARRRVEDPYEQY
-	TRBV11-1	ASRPTGAGTEAF
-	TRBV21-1	ASSKVGPPPQY
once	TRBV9	ASSVEVGGSPRYEQY
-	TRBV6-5	ASSYAADRGSGYT
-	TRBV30	AWSALGEAF
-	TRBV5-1	ASSLVGKTIGELF
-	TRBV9	ASSVVPSGPNEQF
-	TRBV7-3	ASSSRGDNEQF
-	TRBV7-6	ASRPTGQNTGELF
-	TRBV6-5	ASSLSGTANTEAF
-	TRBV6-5	ASSLGRGSYEQY
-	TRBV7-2	ASSFSGSYEQY
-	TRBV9	ASSATPLGDSPLH
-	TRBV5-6	ASSQGGRYEQY
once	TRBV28	ASSLGGGGLGTEAF
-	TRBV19	ASNLGLAIVAALRGEQF
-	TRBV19	ASSTTGTSGKTEQF